The 3 T cell receptor beta chains listed next were all sequenced from one sample in a study of blood T cell repertoires in COVID-19. TCRdb's table, derived via immunoSEQ multiplex PCR, lists solely in-frame clones and lacks some. Among roughly 74,000 clones, around nine tenths were seen once, and the ten largest hold 1.5% to 2.5%. The source material was peripheral blood. These receptors were obtained from a woman older than 75 with active or convalescent COVID-19.

This chain joins TRBV4-3 and TRBJ1-2, with D uncertain. This CDR3 contains 15 residues. The germline V gene has CDR1 LGHNA and CDR2 YSLEER. The ends were cut back, 5 bases at V and 2 bases at J, with 15 bases in the middle. CDR3 amino acids: CASSASLRVNYGYTF. The CDR3 DNA is TGCGCCAGCAGCGCCAGTCTGAGGGTGAACTATGGCTACACCTTC.

The CDR3: CASSATGTGPEQYF. CDR3 bases: TGTGCCAGCAGCGCCACCGGGACAGGGCCCGAGCAGTACTTC. This sequence joins TRBV9 and TRBJ2-7; 9 nucleotides line up with TRBD1. Germline loops: CDR1 SGDLS, CDR2 YYNGEE. V dropped 3 bases and J dropped 6; count of bases not matched to a gene: 7. The CDR3 contains 14 residues. Filled out from reference TRBV9 and TRBJ2-7, the complete variable domain reads DSGVTQTPKHLITATGQRVTLRCSPRSGDLSVYWYQQSLDQGLQFLIQYYNGEERAKGNILERFSAQQFPDLHSELNLSSLELGDSALYFCASSATGTGPEQYFGPGTRLTVT.

This rearrangement joins TRBV3-1 (or the pseudogene TRBV3-2) to TRBJ2-2; 9 bases align to TRBD2. With V trimmed by 4 bases and J by 4 bases, 7 bases remained unmatched. CDR3 size: 16 residues. Germline loops: CDR1 LGHDT, CDR2 YNNKEL (reference sequence). The CDR3 here is CASSLRLAAVTGELFF. The DNA for the CDR3 is TGTGCCAGCAGCCTTAGACTAGCGGCGGTCACCGGGGAGCTGTTTTTT.